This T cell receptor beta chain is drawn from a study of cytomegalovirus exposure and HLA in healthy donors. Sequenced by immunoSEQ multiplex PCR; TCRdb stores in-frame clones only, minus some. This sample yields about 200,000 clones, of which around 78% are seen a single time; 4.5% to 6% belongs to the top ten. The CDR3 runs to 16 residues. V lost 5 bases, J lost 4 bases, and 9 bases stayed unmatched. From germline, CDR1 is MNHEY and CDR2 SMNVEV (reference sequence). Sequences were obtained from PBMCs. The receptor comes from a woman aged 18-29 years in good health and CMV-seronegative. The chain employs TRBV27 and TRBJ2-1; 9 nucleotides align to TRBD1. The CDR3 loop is CASSNTGTGIYNEQFF. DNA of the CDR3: TGTGCCAGCAGTAATACCGGGACAGGGATTTACAATGAGCAGTTCTTC.